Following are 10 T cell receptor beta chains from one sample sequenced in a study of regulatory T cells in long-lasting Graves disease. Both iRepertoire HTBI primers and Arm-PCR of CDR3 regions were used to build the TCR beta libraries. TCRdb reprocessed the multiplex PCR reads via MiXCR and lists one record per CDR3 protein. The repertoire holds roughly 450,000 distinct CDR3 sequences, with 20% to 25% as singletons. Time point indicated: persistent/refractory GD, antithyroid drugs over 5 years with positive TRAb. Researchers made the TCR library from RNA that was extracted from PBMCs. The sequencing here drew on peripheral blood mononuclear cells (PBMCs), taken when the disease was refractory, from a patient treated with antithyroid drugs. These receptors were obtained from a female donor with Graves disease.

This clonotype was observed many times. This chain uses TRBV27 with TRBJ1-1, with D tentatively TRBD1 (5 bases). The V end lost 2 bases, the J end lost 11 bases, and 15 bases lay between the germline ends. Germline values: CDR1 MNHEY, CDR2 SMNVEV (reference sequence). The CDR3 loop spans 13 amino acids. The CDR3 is CASSLGAGTAAFF. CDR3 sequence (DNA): TGTGCCAGCAGTTTAGGGGCAGGGACTGCGGCTTTCTTT.

The CDR3 sequence is CASRHRDSSNQPQHF. The CDR3 nucleotides read TGTGCCAGTCGCCACCGGGACAGTAGCAATCAGCCCCAGCATTTT. This chain links TRBV19 with TRBJ1-5, with 7 positions matching TRBD1. The CDR3 is 15 residues long. The V segment lost 8 bases and the J segment 0 bases; nucleotides outside the gene matches: 7. The germline V gene encodes CDR1 LNHDA and CDR2 SQIVND (reference sequence). The entire variable domain, with the rest obtained from reference TRBV19 and TRBJ1-5, is as follows: DGGITQSPKYLFRKEGQNVTLSCEQNLNHDAMYWYRQDPGQGLRLIYYSQIVNDFQKGDIAEGYSVSREKKESFPLTVTSAQKNPTAFYLCASRHRDSSNQPQHFGDGTRLSIL.

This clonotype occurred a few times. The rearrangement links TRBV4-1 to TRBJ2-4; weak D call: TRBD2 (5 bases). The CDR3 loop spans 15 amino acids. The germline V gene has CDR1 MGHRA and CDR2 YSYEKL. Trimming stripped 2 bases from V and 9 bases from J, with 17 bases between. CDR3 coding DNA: TGCGCCAGCAGCCAAATCTCCCGGAGGCATAGCATTCAGTACTTC. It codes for CASSQISRRHSIQYF.

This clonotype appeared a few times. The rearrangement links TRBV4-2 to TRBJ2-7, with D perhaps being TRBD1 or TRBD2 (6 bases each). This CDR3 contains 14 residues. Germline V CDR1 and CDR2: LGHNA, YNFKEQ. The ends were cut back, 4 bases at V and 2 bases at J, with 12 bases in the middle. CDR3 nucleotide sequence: TGTGCCAGCAGCCGCTCGGGGGCCGCCTACGAGCAGTACTTC. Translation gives CASSRSGAAYEQYF.

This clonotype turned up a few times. The CDR3 spells CASSMTGGYEQYF. The CDR3 bases are TGTGCCAGTAGTATGACAGGGGGCTACGAGCAGTACTTC. The chain is built from TRBV19 and TRBJ2-7; 9 bases map to TRBD1. The CDR3 is 13 residues long. The junction had 0 bases not matched to a gene; V was cut back by 3 bases and J by 3 bases. Looked up from germline, CDR1 is LNHDA and CDR2 is SQIVND (reference sequence).

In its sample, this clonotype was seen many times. This chain's CDR3 is CSARLAGGLPEQFF. CDR3 bases: TGCAGTGCTAGGCTAGCGGGAGGGCTTCCTGAGCAGTTCTTC. The chain couples TRBV20-1 to TRBJ2-1, with 12 bases lining up with TRBD2. The germline CDR1 and CDR2 sequences are DFQATT and SNEGSKA (reference sequence). The J segment lost 9 bases and the V segment lost 3 bases, leaving 6 bases of the junction unmatched. The CDR3 has 14 amino acids.

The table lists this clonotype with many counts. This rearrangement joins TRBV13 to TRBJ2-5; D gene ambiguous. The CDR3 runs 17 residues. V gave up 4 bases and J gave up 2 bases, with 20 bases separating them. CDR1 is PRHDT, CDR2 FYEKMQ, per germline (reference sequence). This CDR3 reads CASSYRRQIGAQETQYF. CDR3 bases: TGTGCCAGCAGCTACCGTCGGCAGATTGGAGCACAAGAGACCCAGTACTTC.

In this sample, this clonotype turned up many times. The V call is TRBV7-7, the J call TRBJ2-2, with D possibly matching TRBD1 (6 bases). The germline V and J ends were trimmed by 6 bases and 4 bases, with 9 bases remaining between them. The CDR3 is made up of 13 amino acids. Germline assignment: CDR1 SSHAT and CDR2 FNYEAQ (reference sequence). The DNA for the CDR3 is TGTGCCAGCAGTTACAGGGCCACCGGGGAGCTGTTTTTT. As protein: CASSYRATGELFF.

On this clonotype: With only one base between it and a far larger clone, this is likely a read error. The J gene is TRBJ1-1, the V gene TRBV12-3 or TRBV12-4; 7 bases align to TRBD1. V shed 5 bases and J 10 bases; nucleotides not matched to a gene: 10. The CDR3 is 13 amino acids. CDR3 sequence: CASSAQGVAGAFF. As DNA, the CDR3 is TGTGCCAGCAGTGCGCAGGGGGTCGCTGGAGCTTTCTTT.

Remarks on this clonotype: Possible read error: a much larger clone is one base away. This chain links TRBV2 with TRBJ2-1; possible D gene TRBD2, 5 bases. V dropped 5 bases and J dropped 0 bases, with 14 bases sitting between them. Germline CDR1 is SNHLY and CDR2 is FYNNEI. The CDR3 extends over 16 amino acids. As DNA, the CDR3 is TGTGCCAGCAGTTATAGCGAGCCGGGCTCCTACAATGAGCAGTTCTTC. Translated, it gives CASSYSEPGSYNEQFF. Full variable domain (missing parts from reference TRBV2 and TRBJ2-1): EPEVTQTPSHQVTQMGQEVILRCVPISNHLYFYWYRQILGQKVEFLVSFYNNEISEKSEIFDDQFSVERPDGSNFTLKIRSTKLEDSAMYFCASSYSEPGSYNEQFFGPGTRLTVL.